This T cell receptor (beta chain) stems from a study of T cell repertoires in cytomegalovirus infection (dated by TCRdb to between 2018 and 2020). Background on the whole study: Alongside well-studied HLA-B-restricted epitopes, the peptide stimulations were aimed at recently identified HLA-C-restricted CMV epitopes, whose presentation resists viral immunomodulation. Donor HLA type was relevant to the analysis, because carriage of CMV infection together with the matching HLA type was indicated by public TCR beta signatures.

The sequencer was an Illumina HiSeq 1500. In TCRdb, the public reads were trimmed at Q25 with fastp and aligned with MiXCR, with productive beta chains retained. Merged by CDR3 protein, the rows form single entries marked with the most common genes and DNA. Here the sample has approximately 910,000 distinct CDR3 sequences; less than 35% occur a single time. About 14% of the sample is held by the ten biggest clonotypes. The research as a whole found: In the ex vivo response, HLA-C-restricted CMV-specific TCR beta clonotypes were dominant, and in two of eight donors the single most frequent clonotype came from this HLA-C-restricted group. Carriers of CMV infection plus the relevant HLA type were discriminated by the cumulative frequency of public TCR beta family members in the study cohort and in an independent approximately 360-donor cohort.

In regard to this clonotype: What this receptor recognizes is not known. Base qualities were left out, and no much larger clone turns up one base away.

The treatment or condition tag for this specimen amounts to: in vitro stimulation with specific CMV peptide epitopes to enrich CMV-specific T cells. The receptor's source is a human donor in good health (CMV status not recorded). Some clones in this sample may be carry-over from other donors' samples. Source: cultured CD8+ T cells from PBMCs, taken from culture after CMV antigen stimulation.

The DNA sequence follows: TGTGCCAGCAGTACGGGCGTCAACTATGGCTACACCTTC. This is translated as CASSTGVNYGYTF. The V and J genes are TRBV6-2 or TRBV6-3 and TRBJ1-2, with the D segment identity uncertain. At the junction V is shortened by 5 bases and J by 2 bases, with 9 bases in between. The CDR3, cysteine through phenylalanine, is 13 amino acids long. Only the CDR3 DNA stays, 39 bases, in frame from base 1. Based on the germline V gene, the CDR1 and CDR2 sequences are MNHEY and SVGEGT.